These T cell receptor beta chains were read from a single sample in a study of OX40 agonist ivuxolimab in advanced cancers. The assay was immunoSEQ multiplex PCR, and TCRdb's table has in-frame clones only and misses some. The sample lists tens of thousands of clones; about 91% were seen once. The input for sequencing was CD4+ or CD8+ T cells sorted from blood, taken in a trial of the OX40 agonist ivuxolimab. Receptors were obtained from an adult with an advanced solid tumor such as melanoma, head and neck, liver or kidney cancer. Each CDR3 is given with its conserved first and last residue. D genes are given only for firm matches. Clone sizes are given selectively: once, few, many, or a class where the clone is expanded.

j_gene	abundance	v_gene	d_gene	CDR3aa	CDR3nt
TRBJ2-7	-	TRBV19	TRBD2	CASSIAGGSYEQYF	TGTGCCAGTAGTATAGCGGGAGGGTCCTACGAGCAGTACTTC
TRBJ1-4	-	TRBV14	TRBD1	CASSPRTGTEKLFF	TGTGCCAGCAGCCCTCGGACAGGGACTGAAAAACTGTTTTTT
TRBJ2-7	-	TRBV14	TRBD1	CASSQFPGGEQYF	TGTGCCAGCAGCCAATTCCCAGGGGGCGAGCAGTACTTC
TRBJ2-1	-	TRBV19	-	CASSIPRNEQFF	TGTGCCAGTAGTATCCCCCGTAATGAGCAGTTCTTC
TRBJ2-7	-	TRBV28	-	CAGRGGNEYEQYF	TGTGCCGGTCGAGGTGGGAATGAATACGAGCAGTACTTC
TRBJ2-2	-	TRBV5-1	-	CASSLDPGNTGELFF	TGCGCCAGCAGCTTGGATCCGGGAAACACCGGGGAGCTGTTTTTT
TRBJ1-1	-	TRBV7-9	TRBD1	CASSLASGGWTEAFF	TGTGCCAGCAGCTTAGCGTCAGGGGGCTGGACTGAAGCTTTCTTT
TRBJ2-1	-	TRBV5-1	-	CASSLVVGFDNEQFF	TGCGCCAGCAGCTTGGTGGTAGGCTTCGACAATGAGCAGTTCTTC
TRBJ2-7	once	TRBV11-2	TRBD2	CASSSRTSGIGEQYF	TGTGCCAGCAGCTCCCGGACTAGCGGGATCGGCGAGCAGTACTTC
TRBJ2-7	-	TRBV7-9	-	CASSLAWSSYEQYF	TGTGCCAGCAGCTTAGCCTGGAGCTCCTACGAGCAGTACTTC
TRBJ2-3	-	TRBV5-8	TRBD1	CASSFGAGGPQYF	TGTGCCAGCAGCTTTGGGGCAGGGGGTCCGCAGTATTTT
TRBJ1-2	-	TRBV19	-	CASSITVRANYGYTF	TGTGCCAGTAGTATAACCGTGAGAGCTAACTATGGCTACACCTTC
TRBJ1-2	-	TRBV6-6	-	CASSPLNYGYTF	TGTGCCAGCAGCCCGTTGAACTATGGCTACACCTTC
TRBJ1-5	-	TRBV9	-	CASSEGGSNQPQHF	TGTGCCAGCAGCGAGGGGGGAAGTAATCAGCCCCAGCATTTT
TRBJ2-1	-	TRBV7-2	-	CASSLAVKDEQFF	TGTGCCAGCAGCTTAGCGGTAAAGGATGAGCAGTTCTTC
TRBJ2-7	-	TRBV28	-	CASSRQEPYEQYF	TGTGCCAGCAGTAGACAGGAACCCTACGAGCAGTACTTC
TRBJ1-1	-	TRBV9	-	CASSVLQGNTEAFF	TGTGCCAGCAGCGTTTTACAGGGGAACACTGAAGCTTTCTTT
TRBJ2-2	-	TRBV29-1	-	CSVEEGRVRTGELFF	TGCAGCGTTGAAGAGGGCAGGGTCAGGACCGGGGAGCTGTTTTTT
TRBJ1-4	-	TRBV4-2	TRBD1	CASSQELDRVEKLFF	TGTGCCAGCAGCCAAGAGCTGGACAGGGTTGAAAAACTGTTTTTT
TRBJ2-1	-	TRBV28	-	CASSSGTYNEQFF	TGTGCCAGCAGTTCGGGGACCTACAATGAGCAGTTCTTC
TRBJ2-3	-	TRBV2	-	CATRGGGTDTQYF	TGTGCCACGAGGGGCGGGGGCACAGATACGCAGTATTTT
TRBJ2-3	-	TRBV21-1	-	CASSKKGTGTDTQYF	TGTGCCAGCAGCAAAAAAGGGACAGGGACAGATACGCAGTATTTT
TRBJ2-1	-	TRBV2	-	CASSDSSYTEQFF	TGTGCCAGCAGTGACTCTTCCTACACTGAGCAGTTCTTC
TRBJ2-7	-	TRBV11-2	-	CASSLDESVPYEQYF	TGTGCCAGCAGCTTAGACGAGTCAGTTCCCTACGAGCAGTACTTC
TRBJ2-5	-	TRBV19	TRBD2	CASSIGLAREIQYF	TGTGCCAGTAGTATTGGACTAGCGAGAGAGATCCAGTACTTC
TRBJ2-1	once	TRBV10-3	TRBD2	CAISGTQGGDEQFF	TGTGCCATCAGTGGAACGCAGGGAGGGGATGAGCAGTTCTTC
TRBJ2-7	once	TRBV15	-	CATSRQGRSSYEQYF	TGTGCCACCAGCAGACAGGGCCGTAGCTCCTACGAGCAGTACTTC
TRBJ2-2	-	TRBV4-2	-	CASRPSTGFTTGELFF	TGTGCCAGCAGACCAAGTACAGGGTTCACCACCGGGGAGCTGTTTTTT
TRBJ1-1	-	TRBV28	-	CASSLGGQMNTEAFF	TGTGCCAGCAGTTTAGGAGGTCAGATGAACACTGAAGCTTTCTTT
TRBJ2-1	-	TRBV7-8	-	CASSLNSIEQFF	TGTGCCAGCAGCTTAAACTCCATTGAGCAGTTCTTC
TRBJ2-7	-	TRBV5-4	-	CASSGGTAGGQYF	TGTGCCAGCAGCGGCGGGACAGCCGGGGGGCAGTACTTC
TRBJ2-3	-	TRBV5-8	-	CASSLVGPRGRVDTQYF	TGTGCCAGCAGCTTGGTCGGCCCAAGGGGACGCGTTGATACGCAGTATTTT